This T cell receptor (beta chain) was documented in a study of blood T cell repertoires in COVID-19. Enrollees, roughly 18 to 95 years old, lived in approximately 24 US areas. Participants had their cohort set by participant-reported clinical history. In the original processing: Amplified reference gene primers provided the basis for estimating nucleated cell counts. Profiling relied on immunoSEQ multiplex PCR, and the TCRdb table lists in-frame clones only, not all of them. D and trimming were read from the DNA, whereas the V and J calls and clone size are those reported in that table. The sample yields roughly 500,000 clones, roughly 88% seen once. Germline CDR1 is MNHEY and CDR2 is SVGAGI. This CDR3 has 15 amino acids. V shed 6 bases and J 4 bases; nucleotides not matched to a gene: 11.

Source material: PBMCs or T cells enriched from blood (not recorded which). J is TRBJ2-7 and V is TRBV6-5, with 8 bases lining up with TRBD1. The receptor was isolated from a woman in her thirties or forties who had recovered from COVID-19. Written as DNA, the CDR3 is TGTGCCAGCAGCCTTGGACAGGGACCCTATTACGAGCAGTACTTC. Its protein is CASSLGQGPYYEQYF.